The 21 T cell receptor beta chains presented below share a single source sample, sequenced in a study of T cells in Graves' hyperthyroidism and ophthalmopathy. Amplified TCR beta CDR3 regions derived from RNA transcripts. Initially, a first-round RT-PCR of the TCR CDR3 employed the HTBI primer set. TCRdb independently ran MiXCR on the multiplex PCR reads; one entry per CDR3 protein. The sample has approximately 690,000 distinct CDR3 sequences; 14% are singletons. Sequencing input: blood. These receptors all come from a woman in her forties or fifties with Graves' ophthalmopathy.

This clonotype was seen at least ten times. CDR3 amino acids: CASSEGHSSGNTIYF. CDR3 nucleotides: TGTGCCAGCAGCGAGGGACATAGCTCTGGAAACACCATATATTTT. This chain joins TRBV12-3 or TRBV12-4 and TRBJ1-3; possible D gene TRBD1, 6 bases. V was trimmed by 6 bases and J by 0 bases, leaving 12 bases between them. The CDR3 totals 15 residues.

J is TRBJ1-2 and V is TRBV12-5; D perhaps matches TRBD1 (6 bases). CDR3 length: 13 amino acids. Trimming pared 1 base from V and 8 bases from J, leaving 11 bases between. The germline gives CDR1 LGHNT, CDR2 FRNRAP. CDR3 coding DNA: TGTGCTAGTGGTTTGGGGGCGACAGGCGGCTACACCTTC. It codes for CASGLGATGGYTF. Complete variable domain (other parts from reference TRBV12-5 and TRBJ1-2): DARVTQTPRHKVTEMGQEVTMRCQPILGHNTVFWYRQTMMQGLELLAYFRNRAPLDDSGMPKDRFSAEMPDATLATLKIQPSEPRDSAVYFCASGLGATGGYTFGSGTRLTVV.

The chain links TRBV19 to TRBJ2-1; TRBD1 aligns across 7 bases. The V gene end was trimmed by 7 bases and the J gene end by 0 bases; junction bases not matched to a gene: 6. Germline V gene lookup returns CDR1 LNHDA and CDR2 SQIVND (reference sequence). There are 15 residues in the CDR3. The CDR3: CASTDRTSSYNEQFF. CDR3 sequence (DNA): TGTGCCAGTACGGACAGGACAAGCTCCTACAATGAGCAGTTCTTC.

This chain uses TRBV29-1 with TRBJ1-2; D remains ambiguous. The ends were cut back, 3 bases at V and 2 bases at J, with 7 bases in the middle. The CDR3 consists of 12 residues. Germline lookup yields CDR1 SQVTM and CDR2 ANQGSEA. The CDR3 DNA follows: TGCAGCGTTGAGTGGGAGAACTATGGCTACACCTTC. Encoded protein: CSVEWENYGYTF.

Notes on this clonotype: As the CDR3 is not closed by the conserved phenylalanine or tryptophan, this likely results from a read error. The CDR3 nucleotides are TGTGCCAGCAGTGAAGTGTCCAGGCCACGAGTCGATACGCAGTATTCT. Its protein product is CASSEVSRPRVDTQYS. The V and J genes are TRBV6-1 and TRBJ2-3; D remains unclear. The CDR3 is 16 amino acids. Germline loops: CDR1 MNHNS, CDR2 SASEGT. V shed 1 base and J shed 6 bases, with 17 bases lying between them.

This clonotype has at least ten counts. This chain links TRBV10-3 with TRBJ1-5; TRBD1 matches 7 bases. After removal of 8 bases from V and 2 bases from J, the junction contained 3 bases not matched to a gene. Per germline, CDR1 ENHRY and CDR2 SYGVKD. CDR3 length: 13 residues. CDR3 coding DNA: TGTGCCATCGGCCAGGGGGGCAATCAGCCCCAGCATTTT. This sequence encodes CAIGQGGNQPQHF.

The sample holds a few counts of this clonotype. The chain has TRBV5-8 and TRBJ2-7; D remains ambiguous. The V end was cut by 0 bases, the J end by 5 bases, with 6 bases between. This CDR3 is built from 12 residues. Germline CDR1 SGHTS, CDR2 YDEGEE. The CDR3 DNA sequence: TGTGCCAGCAGCTTGGGGGCCAACGAGCAGTACTTC. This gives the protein CASSLGANEQYF.

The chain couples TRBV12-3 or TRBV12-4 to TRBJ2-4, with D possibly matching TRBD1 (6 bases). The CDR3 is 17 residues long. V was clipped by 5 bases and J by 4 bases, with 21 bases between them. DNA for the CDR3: TGTGCCAGCAGTCCCATAGGGGGAGTTACGGGAAAAAACATTCAGTACTTC. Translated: CASSPIGGVTGKNIQYF.

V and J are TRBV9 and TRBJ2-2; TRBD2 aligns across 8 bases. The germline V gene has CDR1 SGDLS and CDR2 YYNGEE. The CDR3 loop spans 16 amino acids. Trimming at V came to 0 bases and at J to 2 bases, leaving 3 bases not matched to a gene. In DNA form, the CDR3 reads TGTGCCAGCAGCGTAGCAGCGGGAGCTAACACCGGGGAGCTGTTTTTT. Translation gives CASSVAAGANTGELFF. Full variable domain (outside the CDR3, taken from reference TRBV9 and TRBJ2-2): DSGVTQTPKHLITATGQRVTLRCSPRSGDLSVYWYQQSLDQGLQFLIQYYNGEERAKGNILERFSAQQFPDLHSELNLSSLELGDSALYFCASSVAAGANTGELFFGEGSRLTVL.

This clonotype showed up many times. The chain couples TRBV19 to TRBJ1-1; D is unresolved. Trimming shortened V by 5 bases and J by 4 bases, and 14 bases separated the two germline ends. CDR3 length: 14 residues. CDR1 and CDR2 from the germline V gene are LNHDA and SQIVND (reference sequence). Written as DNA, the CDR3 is TGTGCCAGTAGTGCGGGGTCGTGGGGCACTGAAGCTTTCTTT. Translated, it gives CASSAGSWGTEAFF.

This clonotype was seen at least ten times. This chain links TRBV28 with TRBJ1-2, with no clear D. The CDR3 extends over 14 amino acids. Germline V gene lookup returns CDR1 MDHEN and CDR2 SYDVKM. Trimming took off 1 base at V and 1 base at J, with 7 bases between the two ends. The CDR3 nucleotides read TGTGCCAGCAGTTTATACGGGGTTAACTATGGCTACACCTTC. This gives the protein CASSLYGVNYGYTF.

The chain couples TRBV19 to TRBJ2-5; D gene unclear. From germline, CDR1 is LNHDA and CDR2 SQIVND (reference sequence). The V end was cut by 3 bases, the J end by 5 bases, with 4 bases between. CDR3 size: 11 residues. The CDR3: CASSIRETQYF. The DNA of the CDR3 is TGTGCCAGTAGTATTCGGGAGACCCAGTACTTC.

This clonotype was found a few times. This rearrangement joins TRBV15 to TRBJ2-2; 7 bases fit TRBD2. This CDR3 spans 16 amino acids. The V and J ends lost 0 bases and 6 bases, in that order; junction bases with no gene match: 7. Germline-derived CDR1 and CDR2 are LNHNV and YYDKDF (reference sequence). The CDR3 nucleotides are TGTGCCACCAGCAGAGAAGGCGGGAGTCGGGCCGGGGAGCTGTTTTTT. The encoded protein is CATSREGGSRAGELFF.

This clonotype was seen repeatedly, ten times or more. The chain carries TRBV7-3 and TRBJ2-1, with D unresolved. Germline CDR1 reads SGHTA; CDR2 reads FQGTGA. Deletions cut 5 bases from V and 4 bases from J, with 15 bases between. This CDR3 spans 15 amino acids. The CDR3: CASSVDSNNYNEQFF. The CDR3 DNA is TGTGCCAGCAGCGTCGACTCAAACAATTACAATGAGCAGTTCTTC.

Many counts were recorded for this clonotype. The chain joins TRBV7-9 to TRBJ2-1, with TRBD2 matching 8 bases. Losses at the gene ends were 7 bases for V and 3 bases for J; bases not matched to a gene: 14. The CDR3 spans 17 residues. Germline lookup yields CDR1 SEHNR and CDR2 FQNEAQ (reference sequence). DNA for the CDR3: TGTGCCAGCAATATATACCGGGGACTAGATTTCTACAATGAGCAGTTCTTC. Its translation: CASNIYRGLDFYNEQFF.

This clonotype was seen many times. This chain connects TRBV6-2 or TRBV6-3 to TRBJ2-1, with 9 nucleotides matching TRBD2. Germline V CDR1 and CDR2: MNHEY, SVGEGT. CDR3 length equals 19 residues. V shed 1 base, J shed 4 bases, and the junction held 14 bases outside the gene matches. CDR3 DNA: TGTGCCAGCAGTTACTTGCGGGGTAGCGGGAGAGGAGCATACAATGAGCAGTTCTTC. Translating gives CASSYLRGSGRGAYNEQFF.

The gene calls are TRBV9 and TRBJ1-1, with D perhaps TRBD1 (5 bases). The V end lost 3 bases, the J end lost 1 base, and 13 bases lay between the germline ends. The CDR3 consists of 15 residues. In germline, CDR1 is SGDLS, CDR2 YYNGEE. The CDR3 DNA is TGTGCCAGCAGCGGAACGGGACTCGGGAACACTGAAGCTTTCTTT. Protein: CASSGTGLGNTEAFF.

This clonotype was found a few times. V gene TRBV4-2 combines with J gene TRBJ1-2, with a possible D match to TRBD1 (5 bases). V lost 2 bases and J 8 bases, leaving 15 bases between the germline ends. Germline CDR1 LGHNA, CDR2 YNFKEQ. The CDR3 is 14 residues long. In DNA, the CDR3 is TGTGCCAGCAGCCAATCACATGGACCAGGGGGCTACACCTTC. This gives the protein CASSQSHGPGGYTF.

In DNA, the CDR3 is TGTGCCAGCAGCTCTCCCCCTTTAGTCCTCTCTGGAAACACCATATATTTT. Its translation is CASSSPPLVLSGNTIYF. V gene TRBV12-3 or TRBV12-4 combines with J gene TRBJ1-3; no clear D gene. CDR3 length equals 17 residues. The V end was cut by 6 bases, the J end by 0 bases, with 18 bases between.

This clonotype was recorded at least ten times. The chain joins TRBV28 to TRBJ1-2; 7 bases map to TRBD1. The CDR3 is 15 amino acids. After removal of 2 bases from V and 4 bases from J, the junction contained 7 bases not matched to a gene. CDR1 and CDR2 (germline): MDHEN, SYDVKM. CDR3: CASSLQDRVPYGYTF. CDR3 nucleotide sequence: TGTGCCAGCAGTTTACAAGACAGGGTTCCCTATGGCTACACCTTC.

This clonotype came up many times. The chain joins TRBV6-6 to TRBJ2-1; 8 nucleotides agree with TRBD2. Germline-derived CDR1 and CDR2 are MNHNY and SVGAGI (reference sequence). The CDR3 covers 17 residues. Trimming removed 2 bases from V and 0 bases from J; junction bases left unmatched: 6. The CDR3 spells CASSYPPGGHSYNEQFF. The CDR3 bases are TGTGCCAGCAGTTACCCACCGGGAGGGCACTCCTACAATGAGCAGTTCTTC.